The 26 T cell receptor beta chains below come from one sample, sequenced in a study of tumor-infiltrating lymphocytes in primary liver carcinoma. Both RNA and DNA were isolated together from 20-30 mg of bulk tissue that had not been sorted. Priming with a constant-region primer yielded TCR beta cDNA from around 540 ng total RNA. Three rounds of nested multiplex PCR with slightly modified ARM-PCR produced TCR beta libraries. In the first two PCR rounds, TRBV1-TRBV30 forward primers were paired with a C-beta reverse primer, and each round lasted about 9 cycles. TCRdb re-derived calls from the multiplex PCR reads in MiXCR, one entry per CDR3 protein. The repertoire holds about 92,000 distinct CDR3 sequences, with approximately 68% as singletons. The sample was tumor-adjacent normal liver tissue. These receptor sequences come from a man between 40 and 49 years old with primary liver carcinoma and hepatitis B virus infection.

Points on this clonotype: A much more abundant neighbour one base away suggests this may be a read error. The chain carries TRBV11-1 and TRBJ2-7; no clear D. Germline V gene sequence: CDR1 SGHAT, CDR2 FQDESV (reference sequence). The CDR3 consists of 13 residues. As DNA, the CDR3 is TGTGCCAGCAGCTTTAGGATAGGCGACGAGCATCACTTC. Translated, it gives CASSFRIGDEHHF.

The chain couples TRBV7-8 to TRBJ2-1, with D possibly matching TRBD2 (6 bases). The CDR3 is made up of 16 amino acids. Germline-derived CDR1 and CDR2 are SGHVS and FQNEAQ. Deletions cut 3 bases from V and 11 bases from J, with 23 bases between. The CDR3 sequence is CASSLEGINPRGQQFF. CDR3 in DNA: TGTGCCAGCAGCTTGGAGGGGATCAACCCCCGAGGTCAGCAGTTCTTC.

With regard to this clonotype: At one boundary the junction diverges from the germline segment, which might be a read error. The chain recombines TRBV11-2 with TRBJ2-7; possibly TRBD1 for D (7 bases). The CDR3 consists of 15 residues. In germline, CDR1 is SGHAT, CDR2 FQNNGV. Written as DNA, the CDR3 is TGTGCCAGCAGCTGGCAGGGGGGTCTGGGCCACGAGCAGTACTTT. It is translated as CASSWQGGLGHEQYF.

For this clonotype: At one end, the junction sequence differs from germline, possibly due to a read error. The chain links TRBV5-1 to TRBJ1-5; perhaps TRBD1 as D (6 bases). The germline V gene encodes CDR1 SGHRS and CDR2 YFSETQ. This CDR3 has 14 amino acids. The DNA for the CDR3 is TGCGCCAGCAGCTTGGAGACAGGAAATCAGCCCCGGCATTTT. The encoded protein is CASSLETGNQPRHF.

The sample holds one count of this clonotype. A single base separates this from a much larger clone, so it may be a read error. DNA of the CDR3: TGTGCCATCGGGACGGGCCAAGATACCCAGTACTTC. This translates into CAIGTGQDTQYF. The chain has TRBV10-3 and TRBJ2-5; D tentatively reads TRBD1 or TRBD2 (5 bases each). The CDR3 is 12 amino acids. CDR1 and CDR2 from the germline V gene are ENHRY and SYGVKD.

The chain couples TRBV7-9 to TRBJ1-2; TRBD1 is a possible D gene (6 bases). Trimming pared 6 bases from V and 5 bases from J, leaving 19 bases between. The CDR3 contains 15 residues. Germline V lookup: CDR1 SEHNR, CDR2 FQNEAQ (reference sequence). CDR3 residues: CASRPTGSGRYGYTF. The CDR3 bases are TGTGCCAGCAGGCCTACAGGGAGCGGACGGTATGGCTACACCTTC. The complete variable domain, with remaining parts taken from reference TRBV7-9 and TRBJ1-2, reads DTGVSQNPRHKITKRGQNVTFRCDPISEHNRLYWYRQTLGQGPEFLTYFQNEAQLEKSRLLSDRFSAERPKGSFSTLEIQRTEQGDSAMYLCASRPTGSGRYGYTFGSGTRLTVV.

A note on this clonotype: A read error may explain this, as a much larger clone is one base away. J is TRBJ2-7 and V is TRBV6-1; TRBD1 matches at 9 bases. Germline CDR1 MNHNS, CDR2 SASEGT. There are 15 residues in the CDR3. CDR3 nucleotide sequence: TGTGTCAGCAGTAACGGACAGGGGACCACCTACGAGCAGTACTTC. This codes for CVSSNGQGTTYEQYF.

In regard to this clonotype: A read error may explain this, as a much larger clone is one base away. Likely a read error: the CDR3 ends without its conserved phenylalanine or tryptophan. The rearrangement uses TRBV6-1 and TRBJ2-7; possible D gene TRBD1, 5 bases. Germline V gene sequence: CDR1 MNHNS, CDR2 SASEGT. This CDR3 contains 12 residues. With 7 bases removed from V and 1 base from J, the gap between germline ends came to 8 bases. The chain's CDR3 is CASTGHSYEQYL. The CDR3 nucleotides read TGTGCCAGCACCGGACATTCCTACGAGCAGTACTTA.

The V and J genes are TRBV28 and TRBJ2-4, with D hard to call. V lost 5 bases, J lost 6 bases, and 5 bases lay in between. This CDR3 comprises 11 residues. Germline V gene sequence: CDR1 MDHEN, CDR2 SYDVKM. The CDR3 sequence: CASSLLNIQYF. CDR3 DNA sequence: TGTGCCAGCAGTCTGCTAAACATTCAGTACTTC.

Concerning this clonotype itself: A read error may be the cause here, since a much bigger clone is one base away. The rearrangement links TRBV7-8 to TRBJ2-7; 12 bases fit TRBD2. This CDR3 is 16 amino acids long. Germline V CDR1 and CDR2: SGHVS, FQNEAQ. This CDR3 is CANSPRTSGEPYEQYF. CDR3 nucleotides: TGTGCCAACAGCCCCCGGACTAGCGGGGAACCGTACGAGCAGTACTTC.

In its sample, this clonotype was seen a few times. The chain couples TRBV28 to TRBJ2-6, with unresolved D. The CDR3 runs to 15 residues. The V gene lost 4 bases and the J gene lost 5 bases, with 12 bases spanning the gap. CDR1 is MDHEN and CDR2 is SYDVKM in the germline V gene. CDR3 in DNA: TGTGCCAGCAGTTCGGCAACCCTTTGGGCCAACGTCCTGACTTTC. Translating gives CASSSATLWANVLTF.

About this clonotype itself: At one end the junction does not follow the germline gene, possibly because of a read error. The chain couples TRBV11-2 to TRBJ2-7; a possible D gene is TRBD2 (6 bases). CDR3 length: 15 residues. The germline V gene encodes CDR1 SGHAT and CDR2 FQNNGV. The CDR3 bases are TGTGACAGCAGCATCGGTGGGACTCTACCCTACGAGCAGTACTTC. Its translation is CDSSIGGTLPYEQYF.

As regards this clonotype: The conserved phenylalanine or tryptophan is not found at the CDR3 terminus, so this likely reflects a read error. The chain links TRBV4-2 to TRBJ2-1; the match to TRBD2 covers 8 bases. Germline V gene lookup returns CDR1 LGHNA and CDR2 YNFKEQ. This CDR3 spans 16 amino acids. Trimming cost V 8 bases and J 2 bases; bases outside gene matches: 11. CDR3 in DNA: TGTGCCAGCGGGACTAGTGGGAGCGCTACCTACAATGAGCAGTTCTTA. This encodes CASGTSGSATYNEQFL.

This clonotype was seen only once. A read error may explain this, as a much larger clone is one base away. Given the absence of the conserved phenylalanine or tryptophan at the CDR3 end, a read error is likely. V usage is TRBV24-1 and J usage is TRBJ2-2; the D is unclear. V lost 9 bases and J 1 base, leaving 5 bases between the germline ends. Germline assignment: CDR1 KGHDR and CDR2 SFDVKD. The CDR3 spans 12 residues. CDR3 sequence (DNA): TGTGCCACCGGGGAGAACACCGGGGAGCTGTTTTCT. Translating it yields CATGENTGELFS.

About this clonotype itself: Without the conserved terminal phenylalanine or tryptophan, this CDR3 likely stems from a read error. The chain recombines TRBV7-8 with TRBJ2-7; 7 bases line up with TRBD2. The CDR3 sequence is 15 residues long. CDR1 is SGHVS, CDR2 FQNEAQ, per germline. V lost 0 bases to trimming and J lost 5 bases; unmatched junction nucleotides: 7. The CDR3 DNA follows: TGTGCCAGCAGCTTAGCGGGCCAGCGGGGCCACGAGCAGTACTAC. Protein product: CASSLAGQRGHEQYY.

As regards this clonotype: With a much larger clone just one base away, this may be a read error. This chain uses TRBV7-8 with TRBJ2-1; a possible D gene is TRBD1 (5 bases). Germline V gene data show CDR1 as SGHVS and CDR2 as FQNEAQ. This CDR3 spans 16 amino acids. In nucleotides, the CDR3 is TGTGCCAGCAGCCACAGGATTATAAGCTCCTACAATGACCAGTTCTTC. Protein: CASSHRIISSYNDQFF.

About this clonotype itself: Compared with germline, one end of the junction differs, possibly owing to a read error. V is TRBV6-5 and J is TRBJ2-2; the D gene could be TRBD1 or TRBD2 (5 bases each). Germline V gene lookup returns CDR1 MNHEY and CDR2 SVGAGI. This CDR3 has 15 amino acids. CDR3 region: CASSYSNYGAGELFF. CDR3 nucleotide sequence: TGTGCCAGCAGTTACTCAAATTACGGGGCCGGAGAGCTGTTTTTT.

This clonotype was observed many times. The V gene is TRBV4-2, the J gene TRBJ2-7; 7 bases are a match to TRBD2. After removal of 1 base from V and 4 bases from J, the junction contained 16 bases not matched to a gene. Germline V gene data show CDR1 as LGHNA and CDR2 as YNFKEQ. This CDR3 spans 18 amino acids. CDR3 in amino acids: CASSQGAVFGGAGYEQYF. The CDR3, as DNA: TGTGCCAGCAGCCAAGGGGCGGTTTTTGGGGGAGCGGGGTACGAGCAGTACTTC.

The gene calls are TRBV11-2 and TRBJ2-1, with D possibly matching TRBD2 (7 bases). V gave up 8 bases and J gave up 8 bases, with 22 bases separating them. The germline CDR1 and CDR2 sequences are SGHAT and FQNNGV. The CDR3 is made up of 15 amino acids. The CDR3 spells CASGPLGEGGYEQFF. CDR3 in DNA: TGTGCCAGCGGCCCATTGGGGGAGGGGGGGTATGAGCAGTTCTTC.

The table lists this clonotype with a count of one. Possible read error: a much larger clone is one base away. The CDR3 spells CASSLGGLNEHFF. Here the CDR3 DNA reads TGTGCCAGCAGCTTAGGGGGACTGAATGAGCACTTCTTC. The gene calls are TRBV7-8 and TRBJ2-1, with D possibly being TRBD2 (6 bases). Germline V gene lookup returns CDR1 SGHVS and CDR2 FQNEAQ. CDR3 length: 13 residues.

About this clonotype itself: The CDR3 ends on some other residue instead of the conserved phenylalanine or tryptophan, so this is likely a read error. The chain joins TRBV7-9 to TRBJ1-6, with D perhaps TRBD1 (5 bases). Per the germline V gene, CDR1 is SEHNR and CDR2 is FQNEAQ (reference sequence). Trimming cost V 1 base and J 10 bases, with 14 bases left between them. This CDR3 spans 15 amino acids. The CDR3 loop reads CASSLEAGFLSPLHL. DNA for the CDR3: TGTGCCAGCAGCTTAGAGGCAGGGTTCTTGTCACCCCTCCACCTT.

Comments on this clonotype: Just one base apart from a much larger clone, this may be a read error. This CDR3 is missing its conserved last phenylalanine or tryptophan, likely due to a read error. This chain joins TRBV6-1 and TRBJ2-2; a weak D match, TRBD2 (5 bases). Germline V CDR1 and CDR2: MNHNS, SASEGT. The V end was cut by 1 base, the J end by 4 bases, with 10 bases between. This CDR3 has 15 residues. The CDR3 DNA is TGTGCCAGCAGTGAAGGTGCTGGAGGCACCGGGGAGCTGTTTCTT. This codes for CASSEGAGGTGELFL.

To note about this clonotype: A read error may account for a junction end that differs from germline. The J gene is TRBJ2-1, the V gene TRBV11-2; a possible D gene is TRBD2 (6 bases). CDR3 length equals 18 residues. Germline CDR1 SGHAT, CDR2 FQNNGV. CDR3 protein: CTSSFDLKRTGSYNEQFF. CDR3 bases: TGTACCAGCAGCTTTGACCTTAAGAGGACCGGGAGTTACAATGAGCAGTTCTTC.

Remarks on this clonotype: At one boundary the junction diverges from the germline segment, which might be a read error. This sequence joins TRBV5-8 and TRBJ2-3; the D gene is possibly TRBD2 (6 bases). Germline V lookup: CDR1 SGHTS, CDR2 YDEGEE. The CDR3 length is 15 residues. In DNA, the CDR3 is TGTGCCGGCAGCTTTGATGCGGGGAGCACAGATACGCAGTATTTT. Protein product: CAGSFDAGSTDTQYF.

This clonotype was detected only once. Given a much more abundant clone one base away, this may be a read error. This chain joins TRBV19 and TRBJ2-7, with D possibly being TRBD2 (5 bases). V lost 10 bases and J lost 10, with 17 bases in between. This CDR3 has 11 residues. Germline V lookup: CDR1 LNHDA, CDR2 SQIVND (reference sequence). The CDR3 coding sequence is TGTGCCACCTCTCCCCGGGGTGACCAGTACTTC. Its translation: CATSPRGDQYF.

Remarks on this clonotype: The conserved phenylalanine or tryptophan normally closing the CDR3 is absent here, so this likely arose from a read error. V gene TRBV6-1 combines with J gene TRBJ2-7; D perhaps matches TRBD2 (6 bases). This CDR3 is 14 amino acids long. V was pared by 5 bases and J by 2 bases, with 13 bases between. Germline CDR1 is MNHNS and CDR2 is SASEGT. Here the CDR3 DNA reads TGTGCCAGCAGTCCTGAACTAGCTGCCTACGAGCAGTACCTC. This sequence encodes CASSPELAAYEQYL.